The entry below gives a single T cell receptor beta chain sequence along with its context. Its antigen is currently not known. Qualities for individual bases were not recorded, and no much larger clone is one base off. The data stem from a study of cytomegalovirus exposure and HLA in healthy donors (dated by TCRdb to the late 2010s). Study-wide context: In an earlier analysis of several hundred of the donors, 276 Gb of sequence data and 95 million to 130 million unique TCR beta sequences from roughly 180 million T cells were reported. An early release covering just under 650 HLA-typed donors comprised roughly 300 gigabases of sequencing data and tens of millions of unique TCR sequences. Of the roughly 400 genotyped donors, roughly 80% were placed in the genetic ancestry cluster associated with self-reported Caucasian donors. The study aimed to test whether cataloging public T cell receptors could reveal signatures of past pathogen exposure. Using immunosequencing, the study profiled T cell repertoires from 666 subjects and related those repertoires to cytomegalovirus serostatus. Along with the approximately 600-subject first cohort, a separate validation cohort of over 90 different subjects was used. High-throughput TCR immunosequencing, statistical association of individual TCRs with disease status, and machine learning were combined to predict cytomegalovirus infection status. In a later analysis, previously published TCR beta repertoires from 670 or so donors were re-analyzed and high-resolution HLA genotyping was added so that TCR occurrence patterns could be studied. Rather than drawing on any new phenotypic data, the later analysis identified candidate immune exposures from TCR beta sequences and the way those sequences occurred across donors. An earlier analysis of approximately 640 of the donors applied high-throughput TCR beta sequencing to assess whether each TCR beta V gene segment acted as functional or pseudogenic. Donor age, sex, ethnicity and CMV serostatus were collected together with the repertoire data. Genome-wide SNP genotypes for about three fifths of the roughly 700 donors were used in a later genetic analysis, which treated that subset as a discovery cohort. All discovery cohort repertoires had been generated on a single sequencing platform. HLA typing included class I and class II loci at four-digit resolution. Typing coverage varied by locus: roughly 629-640 donors for A, B, C, DRB1 and DQB1; more than 500 for DQA1; about 600 for DPA1; around 450 for DPB1. Four to six DR-DQ haplotypes were handled as single units for association and clustering, since linkage in the cohort was strong. On average, about 200,000 unique TCR beta nucleotide sequences were sequenced per donor among a few hundred genotyped donors of the cohort, with around 19% of those sequences being non-productive.

Measured from the cysteine to the phenylalanine, the CDR3 is 13 residues long. Here the CDR3 DNA is all that survives: 39 bases in frame from base 1. Between the V and J ends, shortened by 5 bases and 1 base respectively, the junction contains 11 bases. CDR1 and CDR2, per the germline V gene (reference sequence), are GTSNPN and SVGIG. Paper-wide results and their limitations: Linkage disequilibrium might explain the correlated functional status among segregating V segments, but an unknown experimental factor could not be excluded. Because HLA typing was missing for some donors at each locus, association tests included only the typed subset. According to a later genetic analysis, donors in an Asian-associated ancestry cluster had fewer N-insertions in productive TCRs than the approximately 610-donor mean. Because counts were too low, about 15 rarely observed V segments, including chromosome 9 orphons, were left out of the earlier analysis of a few hundred of the donors. The cohort was sequenced for TCR beta chains only, and without alpha or paired-chain data the features that could be detected were limited. In a later analysis, most CMV-associated TCR beta chains were found to appear HLA-restricted, with HLA associations seemingly driven largely by CMV exposure. In a later analysis, HLA-associated TCR beta chains showed more clonal expansion and lower generation probabilities than non-associated chains that were equally common. A later analysis associated roughly 17,000 TCR beta sequences with specific HLA alleles at a false discovery rate of 0.05. Because the 87-base-pair reads could not distinguish some IMGT-functional V segments, including TRBV6-2 and TRBV6-3, those segments were excluded. Presence/absence analyses assumed roughly uniform sequencing depth across donors, an assumption that may not hold. A further reported finding was that TCR beta sequences accurately predicted the HLA-A and HLA-B alleles for most subjects in the first cohort. In an earlier analysis of approximately 600 of the donors, most TCR beta V segments were observed in productive rearrangements about 87% or about 30% of the time, broadly matching IMGT annotations. While some public TCRs were present in many individuals, most TCR sequences turned up only very rarely across donors. A few of the identified cytomegalovirus-associated TCR beta chains were confirmed in vitro to be specific for cytomegalovirus antigens. The classifier was reported to diagnose cytomegalovirus status with high specificity and sensitivity in both the original and validation cohorts. Strong co-occurrence of HLA alleles, especially DR and DQ, made assigning TCR associations to individual alleles difficult. Immune exposure information for the cohort was limited to CMV serostatus. A cluster of highly shared sequence variants was judged likely to be a technical artifact of the sequencing pipeline. A later analysis reported that several top co-occurrence clusters appeared linked to parvovirus B19, influenza, CMV and Epstein-Barr virus. A later analysis found that TCR association rates varied across HLA loci, with DRB1 alleles showing the most associated TCRs and HLA-C alleles the fewest. According to the authors, the approach could potentially be generalized to other disease states and immunological phenotypes. The study gave a list of under 200 TCR beta chains associated with cytomegalovirus. An association between a missense DCLRE1C variant and V-gene and J-gene trimming of TCR beta chains was found in a later genetic analysis and replicated in an independent cohort.

Library preparation used the immunoSEQ multiplex PCR assay. The multiplex PCR relied on a mix of 60 forward primers for TCR Vbeta segments and 13 reverse primers for TCR Jbeta segments. A multiplex PCR assay on genomic DNA amplified the CDR3 region of rearranged TCR beta genes. Amplified TCR beta libraries were sequenced as 87-base-pair reads on the Illumina HiSeq System. The published analysis was carried out like this. A later analysis counted around 72 million unique TCR beta chains across the 550 to 700 repertoires, and roughly 9.9 million of these chains were shared by at least two donors. Raw reads were error-corrected and collapsed into unique sequences with a nearest-neighbor algorithm that merged closely related sequences to remove PCR and sequencing errors. Alignment of CDR3 sequences to IMGT reference sequences was used to assign V, D and J gene segments. For a sequence to be retained, a match of at least six nucleotides was required to both a V gene segment and a J gene segment. Rearrangements were classified as productive when the CDR3 lacked stop codons and remained in frame with V and J, and all other rearrangements were classified as non-productive. Following IMGT convention, CDR3 was defined as the stretch from the second conserved V-encoded cysteine to the conserved J-encoded phenylalanine. The earlier analysis of approximately 590 of the donors excluded any sequence lacking an unambiguous match to a single V gene segment. An earlier analysis of some 500 of the donors classified V segments as functional when productive rearrangements were above 56.7% and as segregating when the standard deviation between donors was above 5%. A statistical classification framework was developed to diagnose cytomegalovirus status using the catalog of TCR beta chain sequences. In a later analysis, TCR nucleotide sequences were compared against IMGT/GENE-DB human TR gene sequences so that V and J genes could be assigned. A later analysis assigned CDR3 sequences and most-parsimonious VDJ recombination scenarios with the TCRdist pipeline. In a later analysis, each TCR beta chain was defined by its CDR3 amino acid sequence together with its V-gene family, and reads lacking a unique V-gene family were excluded. A later analysis removed roughly 590 highly shared, low-generation-probability nucleotide sequences to deal with suspected cross-contamination and a sequencing artifact. In a later analysis, a clonal expansion index was calculated for each public chain from normalized within-repertoire ranks of inferred template counts. In a later analysis, generation probabilities were computed with a VDJ recombination model fitted to out-of-frame rearrangements, and the resulting probabilities were checked against IGoR. In a later analysis, TCR-TCR, TCR-HLA and TCR-CMV co-occurrence was scored with hypergeometric tests, and a repertoire-size bias correction was applied to TCR pairs. In a later analysis, false discovery rates were estimated by permuting HLA or CMV assignments 20 times. A later analysis grouped co-occurring TCRs with DBSCAN, adding TCRdist sequence similarity when clustering within HLA-allele-positive subsets. For co-occurrence clustering, repertoires with fewer than 30,000 or more than 120,000 public chains were excluded, along with roughly 5 repertoires with anomalous nucleotide sharing. The table was pulled from immuneACCESS by TCRdb, which kept in-frame rearrangements only. Such tables lose some clones; where checked, under half of the loss comes from unresolved V genes, and the rest has no known cause. The DNA gave D and trimming, while V, J and clone size come from that table. The sample data list 150,000 to 200,000 clones, and 70% to 85% of these were observed just once. The top ten clonotypes cover approximately 0.69% of the sample.

In total, 630 or so healthy bone marrow donors made up the cohort. Cohort members were all nominally healthy when sampled, although unrecorded immune exposures were likely present. The donor tested CMV seronegative, placing the donor among the roughly 340 seronegative members of the cohort. A peripheral blood sample was collected from each donor, and TCR beta sequencing was performed on peripheral blood mononuclear cells. Genomic DNA was extracted from the blood cell samples with the Qiagen DNeasy Blood Extraction Kit. The sequence was collected from a woman in her forties in good health and CMV-seronegative. Sequenced material: PBMCs. The chain uses TRBV30 and TRBJ2-5; perhaps TRBD1 is the D gene, with 5 bases matching. DNA sequence: TGTGCCTGGCGGCGGACATTCCAAGAGACCCAGTACTTC. Translated, it reads CAWRRTFQETQYF.